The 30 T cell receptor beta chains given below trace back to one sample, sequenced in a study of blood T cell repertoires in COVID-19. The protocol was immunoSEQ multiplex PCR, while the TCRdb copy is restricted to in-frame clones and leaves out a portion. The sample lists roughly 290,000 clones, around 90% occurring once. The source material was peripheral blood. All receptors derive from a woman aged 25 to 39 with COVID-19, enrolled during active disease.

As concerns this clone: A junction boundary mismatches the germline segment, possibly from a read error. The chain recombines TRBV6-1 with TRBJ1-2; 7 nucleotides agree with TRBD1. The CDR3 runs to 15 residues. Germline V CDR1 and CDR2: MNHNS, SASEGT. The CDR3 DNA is TGTGCCAGCAGTGAGAGGGGGCGAAGTTCTTATGGGTACACCTTC. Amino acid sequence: CASSERGRSSYGYTF.

CDR3 in amino acids: CASVQVPARTGEQYF. The DNA of the CDR3 is TGTGCCAGCGTCCAAGTTCCTGCCCGTACCGGGGAGCAGTACTTC. The rearrangement uses TRBV18 and TRBJ2-7; D is undetermined. V was clipped by 8 bases and J by 7 bases, with 24 bases between them. This CDR3 contains 15 residues. Germline loops: CDR1 KGHSH, CDR2 LQKENI.

CDR3 in amino acids: CASSPLAGGYEQYF. The CDR3 DNA reads TGTGCCAGTAGTCCCCTAGCGGGAGGGTACGAGCAGTACTTC. The gene calls are TRBV19 and TRBJ2-7; 12 bases line up with TRBD2. Trimming took 5 bases from V and 4 from J; bases not matched to a gene: 3. Germline CDR1 LNHDA, CDR2 SQIVND (reference sequence). The CDR3 has 14 amino acids.

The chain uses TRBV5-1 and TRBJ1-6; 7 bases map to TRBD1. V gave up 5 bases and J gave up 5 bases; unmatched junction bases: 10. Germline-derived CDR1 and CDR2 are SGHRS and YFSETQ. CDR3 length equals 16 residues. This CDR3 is CASSHYRDRDNSPLHF. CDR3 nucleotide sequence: TGCGCCAGCAGTCATTACCGGGACAGAGATAATTCACCCCTCCACTTT. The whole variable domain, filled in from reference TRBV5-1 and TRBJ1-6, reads KAGVTQTPRYLIKTRGQQVTLSCSPISGHRSVSWYQQTPGQGLQFLFEYFSETQRNKGNFPGRFSGRQFSNSRSEMNVSTLELGDSALYLCASSHYRDRDNSPLHFGNGTRLTVT.

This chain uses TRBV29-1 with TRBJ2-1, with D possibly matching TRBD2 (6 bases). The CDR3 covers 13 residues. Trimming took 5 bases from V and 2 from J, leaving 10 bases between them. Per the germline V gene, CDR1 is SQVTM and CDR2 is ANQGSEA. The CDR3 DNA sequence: TGCAGCGTTAGCGGGCTGGCCTACAATGAGCAGTTCTTC. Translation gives CSVSGLAYNEQFF.

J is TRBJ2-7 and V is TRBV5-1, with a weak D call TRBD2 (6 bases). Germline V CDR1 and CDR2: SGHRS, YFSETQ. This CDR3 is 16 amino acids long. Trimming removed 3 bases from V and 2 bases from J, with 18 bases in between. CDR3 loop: CASSSWDPGVPYEQYF. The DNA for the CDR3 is TGCGCCAGCAGCTCCTGGGATCCGGGGGTACCCTACGAGCAGTACTTC.

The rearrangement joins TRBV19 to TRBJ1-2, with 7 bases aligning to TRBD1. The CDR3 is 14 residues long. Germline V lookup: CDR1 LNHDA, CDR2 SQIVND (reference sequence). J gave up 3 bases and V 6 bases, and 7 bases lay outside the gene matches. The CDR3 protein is CASSGATGHYGYTF. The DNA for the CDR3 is TGTGCCAGTAGCGGCGCGACAGGGCACTATGGCTACACCTTC. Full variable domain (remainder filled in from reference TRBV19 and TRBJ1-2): DGGITQSPKYLFRKEGQNVTLSCEQNLNHDAMYWYRQDPGQGLRLIYYSQIVNDFQKGDIAEGYSVSREKKESFPLTVTSAQKNPTAFYLCASSGATGHYGYTFGSGTRLTVV.

The CDR3 is CASSVDGSPIEQYF. In DNA, the CDR3 is TGTGCCAGCAGCGTAGATGGTAGTCCCATAGAGCAGTACTTC. This chain connects TRBV9 to TRBJ2-7; no reliable D call. The CDR3 runs 14 residues. Germline V gives CDR1 SGDLS, CDR2 YYNGEE. Trimming stripped 0 bases from V and 7 bases from J, with 14 bases between. The full variable domain, in which reference TRBV9 and TRBJ2-7 provide the parts outside the CDR3, is DSGVTQTPKHLITATGQRVTLRCSPRSGDLSVYWYQQSLDQGLQFLIQYYNGEERAKGNILERFSAQQFPDLHSELNLSSLELGDSALYFCASSVDGSPIEQYFGPGTRLTVT.

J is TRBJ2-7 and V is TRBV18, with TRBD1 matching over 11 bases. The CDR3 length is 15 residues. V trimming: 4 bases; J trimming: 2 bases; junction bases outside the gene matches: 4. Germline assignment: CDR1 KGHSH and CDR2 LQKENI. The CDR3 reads CASSLGQGVTYEQYF. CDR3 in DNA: TGTGCCAGCTCACTGGGACAGGGGGTTACCTACGAGCAGTACTTC.

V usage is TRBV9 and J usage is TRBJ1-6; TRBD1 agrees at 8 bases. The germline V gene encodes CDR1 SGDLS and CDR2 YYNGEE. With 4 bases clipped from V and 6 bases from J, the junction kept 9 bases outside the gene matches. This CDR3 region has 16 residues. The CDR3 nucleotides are TGTGCCAGCAGCTCCCTCGGACAGGGACCTAATTCACCCCTCCACTTT. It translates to CASSSLGQGPNSPLHF.

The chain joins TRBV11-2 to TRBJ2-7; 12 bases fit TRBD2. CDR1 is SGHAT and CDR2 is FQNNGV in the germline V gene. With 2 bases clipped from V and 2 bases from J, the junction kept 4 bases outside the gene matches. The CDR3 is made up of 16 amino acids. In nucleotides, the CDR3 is TGTGCCAGCAGCTTACAGACTAGCGGGAGAGCCTACGAGCAGTACTTC. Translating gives CASSLQTSGRAYEQYF.

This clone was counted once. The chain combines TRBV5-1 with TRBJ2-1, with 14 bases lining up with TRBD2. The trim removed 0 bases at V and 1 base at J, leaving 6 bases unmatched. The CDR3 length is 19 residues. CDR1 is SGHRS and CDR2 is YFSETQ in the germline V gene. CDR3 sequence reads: CASSLAGTSGRGSYNEQFF. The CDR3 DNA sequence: TGCGCCAGCAGCTTGGCCGGGACTAGCGGGAGAGGGTCCTACAATGAGCAGTTCTTC. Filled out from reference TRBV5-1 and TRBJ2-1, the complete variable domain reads KAGVTQTPRYLIKTRGQQVTLSCSPISGHRSVSWYQQTPGQGLQFLFEYFSETQRNKGNFPGRFSGRQFSNSRSEMNVSTLELGDSALYLCASSLAGTSGRGSYNEQFFGPGTRLTVL.

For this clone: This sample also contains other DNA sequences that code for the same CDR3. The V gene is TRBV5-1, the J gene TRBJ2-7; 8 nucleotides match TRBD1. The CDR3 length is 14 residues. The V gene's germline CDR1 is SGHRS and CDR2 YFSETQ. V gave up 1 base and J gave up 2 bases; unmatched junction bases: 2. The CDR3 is CASSLRTGTYEQYF. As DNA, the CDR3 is TGCGCCAGCAGCTTGCGGACAGGGACCTACGAGCAGTACTTC.

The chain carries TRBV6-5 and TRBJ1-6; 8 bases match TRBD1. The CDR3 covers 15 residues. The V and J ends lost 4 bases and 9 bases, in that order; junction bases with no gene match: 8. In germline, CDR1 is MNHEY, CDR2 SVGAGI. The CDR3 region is CASSSQGARGSPLHF. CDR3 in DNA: TGTGCCAGCAGTTCCCAGGGGGCGCGTGGTTCACCCCTCCACTTT.

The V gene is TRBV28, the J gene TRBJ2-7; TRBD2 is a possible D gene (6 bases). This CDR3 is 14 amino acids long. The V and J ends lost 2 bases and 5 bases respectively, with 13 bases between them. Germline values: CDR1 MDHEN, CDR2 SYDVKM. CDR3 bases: TGTGCCAGCAGTTTACTTGGGACTGGCGACGAGCAGTACTTC. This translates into CASSLLGTGDEQYF.

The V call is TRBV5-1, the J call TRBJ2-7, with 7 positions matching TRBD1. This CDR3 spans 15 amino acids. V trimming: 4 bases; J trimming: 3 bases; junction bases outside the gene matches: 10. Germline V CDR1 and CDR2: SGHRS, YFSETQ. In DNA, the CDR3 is TGCGCCAGCAGCCCCCGGACAGGAGAGAGCTACGAGCAGTACTTC. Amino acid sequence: CASSPRTGESYEQYF.

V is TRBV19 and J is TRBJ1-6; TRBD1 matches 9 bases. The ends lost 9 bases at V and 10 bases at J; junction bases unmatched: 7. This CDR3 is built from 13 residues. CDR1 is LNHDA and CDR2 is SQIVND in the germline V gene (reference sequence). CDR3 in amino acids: CASEGQGKSPLHF. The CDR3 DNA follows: TGTGCCAGCGAAGGACAGGGGAAGTCACCCCTCCACTTT.

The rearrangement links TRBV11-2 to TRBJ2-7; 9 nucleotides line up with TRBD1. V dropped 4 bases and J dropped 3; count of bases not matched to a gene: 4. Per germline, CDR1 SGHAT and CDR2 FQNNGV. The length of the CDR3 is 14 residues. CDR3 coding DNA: TGTGCCAGCAGCTCCGGGACAGGGAACTACGAGCAGTACTTC. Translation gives CASSSGTGNYEQYF.

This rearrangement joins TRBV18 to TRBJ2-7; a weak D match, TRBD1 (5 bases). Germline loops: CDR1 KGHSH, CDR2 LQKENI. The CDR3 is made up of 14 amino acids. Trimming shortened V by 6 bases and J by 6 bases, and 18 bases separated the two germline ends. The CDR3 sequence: CASSLRTSASEQYF. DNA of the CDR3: TGTGCCAGCTCTCTTCGGACAAGTGCCTCCGAGCAGTACTTC.

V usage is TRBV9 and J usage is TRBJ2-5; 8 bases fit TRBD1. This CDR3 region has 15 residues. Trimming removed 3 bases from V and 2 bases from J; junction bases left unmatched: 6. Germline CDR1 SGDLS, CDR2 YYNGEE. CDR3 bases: TGTGCCAGCAGCGGGGACAGGAGTTTTCAAGAGACCCAGTACTTC. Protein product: CASSGDRSFQETQYF. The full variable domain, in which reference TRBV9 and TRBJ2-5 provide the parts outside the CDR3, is DSGVTQTPKHLITATGQRVTLRCSPRSGDLSVYWYQQSLDQGLQFLIQYYNGEERAKGNILERFSAQQFPDLHSELNLSSLELGDSALYFCASSGDRSFQETQYFGPGTRLLVL.

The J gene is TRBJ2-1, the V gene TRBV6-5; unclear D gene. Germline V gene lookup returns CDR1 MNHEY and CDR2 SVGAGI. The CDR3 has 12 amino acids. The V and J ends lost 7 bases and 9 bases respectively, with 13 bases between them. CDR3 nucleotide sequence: TGTGCCAGCACAGGTATCCGTGGTGAGCAGTTCTTC. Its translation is CASTGIRGEQFF.

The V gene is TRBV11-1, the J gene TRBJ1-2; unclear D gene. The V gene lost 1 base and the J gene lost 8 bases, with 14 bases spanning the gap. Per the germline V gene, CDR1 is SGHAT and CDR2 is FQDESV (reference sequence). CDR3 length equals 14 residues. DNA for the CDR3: TGTGCCAGCAGCTTAGGCCCGGGGAGGAGCGGCTACACCTTC. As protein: CASSLGPGRSGYTF.

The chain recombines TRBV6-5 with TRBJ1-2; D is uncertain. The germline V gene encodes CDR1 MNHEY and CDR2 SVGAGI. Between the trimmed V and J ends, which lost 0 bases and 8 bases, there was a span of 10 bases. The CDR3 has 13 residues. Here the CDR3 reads CASSYSPGEGYTF. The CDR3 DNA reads TGTGCCAGCAGTTACTCGCCGGGTGAAGGCTACACCTTC.

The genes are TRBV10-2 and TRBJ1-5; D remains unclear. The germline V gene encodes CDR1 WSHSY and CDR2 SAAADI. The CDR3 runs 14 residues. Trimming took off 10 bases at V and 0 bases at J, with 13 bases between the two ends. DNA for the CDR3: TGCGCCACTACGACTCCGAGTAGCAATCAGCCCCAGCATTTT. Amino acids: CATTTPSSNQPQHF.

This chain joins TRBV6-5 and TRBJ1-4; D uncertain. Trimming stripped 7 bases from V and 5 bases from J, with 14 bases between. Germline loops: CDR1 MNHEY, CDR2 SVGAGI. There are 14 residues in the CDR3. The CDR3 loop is CASTEGGSNEKLFF. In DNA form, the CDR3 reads TGTGCCAGCACGGAGGGTGGTTCCAATGAAAAACTGTTTTTT.

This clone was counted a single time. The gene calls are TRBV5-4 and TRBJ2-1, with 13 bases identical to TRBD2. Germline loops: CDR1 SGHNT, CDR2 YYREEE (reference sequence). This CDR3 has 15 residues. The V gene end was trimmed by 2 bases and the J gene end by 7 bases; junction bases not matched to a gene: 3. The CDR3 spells CASSFGTSGTNEQFF. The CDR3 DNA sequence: TGTGCCAGCAGCTTCGGGACTAGCGGGACTAATGAGCAGTTCTTC.

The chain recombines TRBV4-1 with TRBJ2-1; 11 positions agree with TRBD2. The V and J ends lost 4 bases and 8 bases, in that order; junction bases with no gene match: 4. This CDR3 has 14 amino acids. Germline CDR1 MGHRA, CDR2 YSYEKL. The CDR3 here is CASSRSGRVDEQFF. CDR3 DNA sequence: TGCGCCAGCAGCCGTAGCGGGAGGGTGGATGAGCAGTTCTTC.

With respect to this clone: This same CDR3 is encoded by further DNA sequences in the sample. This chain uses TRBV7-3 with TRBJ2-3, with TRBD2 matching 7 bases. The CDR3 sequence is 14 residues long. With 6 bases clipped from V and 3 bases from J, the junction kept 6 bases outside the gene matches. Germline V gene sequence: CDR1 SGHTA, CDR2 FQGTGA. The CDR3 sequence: CASSRGGSTDTQYF. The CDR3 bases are TGTGCCAGCAGTAGGGGCGGGAGTACAGATACGCAGTATTTT.

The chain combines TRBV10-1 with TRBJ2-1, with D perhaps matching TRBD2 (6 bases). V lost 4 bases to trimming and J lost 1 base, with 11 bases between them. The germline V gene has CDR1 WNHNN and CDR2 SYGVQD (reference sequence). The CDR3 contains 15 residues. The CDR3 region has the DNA TGCGCCAGCAGTGGTGCTCGGGAGTCCTACAATGAGCAGTTCTTC. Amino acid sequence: CASSGARESYNEQFF.

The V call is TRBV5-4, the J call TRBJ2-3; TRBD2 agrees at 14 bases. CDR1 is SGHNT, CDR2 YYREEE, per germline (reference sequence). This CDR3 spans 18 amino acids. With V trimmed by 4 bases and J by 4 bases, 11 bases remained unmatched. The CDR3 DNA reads TGTGCCAGCAGCATCGGGACTAGCGGGAGTGTGTGGGCAGATACGCAGTATTTT. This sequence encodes CASSIGTSGSVWADTQYF.